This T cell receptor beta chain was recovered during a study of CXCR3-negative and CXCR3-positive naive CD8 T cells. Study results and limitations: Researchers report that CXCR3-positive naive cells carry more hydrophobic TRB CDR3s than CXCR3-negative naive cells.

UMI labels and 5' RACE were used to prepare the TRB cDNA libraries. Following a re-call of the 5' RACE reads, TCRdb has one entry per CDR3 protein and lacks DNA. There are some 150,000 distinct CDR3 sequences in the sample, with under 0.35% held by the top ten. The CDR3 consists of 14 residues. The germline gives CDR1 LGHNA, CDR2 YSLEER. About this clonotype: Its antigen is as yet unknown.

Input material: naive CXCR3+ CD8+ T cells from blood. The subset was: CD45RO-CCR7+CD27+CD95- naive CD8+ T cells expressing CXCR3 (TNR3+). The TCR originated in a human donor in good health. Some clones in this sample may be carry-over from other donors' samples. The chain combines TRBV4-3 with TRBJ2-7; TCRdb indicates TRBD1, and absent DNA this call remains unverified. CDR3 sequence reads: CASSHGRGGYEQYF.